This TCR beta chain was profiled in a study of read filtering for tumor transcriptome and immune sequencing. Across the study: Among patients, 17 to 20 were male and about 15 female, aged about 47 to 85 (mean around 66). Study results and limitations: Even smaller IR-seq throughput identified most shared clonotypes.

The library was built from 400 to 500 ng RNA with molecular barcoded adaptors for alpha/delta and beta/gamma chains. In TCRdb, the reads were re-called with MiXCR into one record per CDR3 protein. The data contain about 93,000 distinct CDR3 sequences, 20% to 25% of them seen just once; the ten biggest clones take up about 10%. Trimming took 8 bases from V and 5 from J, leaving 16 bases between them. The CDR3 spans 14 residues. This clonotype was seen at least ten times. Antigen: not known. The sample comprised a population of CD138-negative cells sorted from bone marrow. This receptor was taken from a donor aged 40 or older with multiple myeloma. The V gene is TRBV12-3 or TRBV12-4, the J gene TRBJ2-1; perhaps TRBD1 as D (6 bases). The DNA of the CDR3 is TGTGCCAGCTCCTTGGCAGGGGACCACAATGAGCAGTTCTTC. Amino acid sequence: CASSLAGDHNEQFF.